This T cell receptor beta chain was observed in a study of blood T cell repertoires in COVID-19. For the study at large: PBMCs, B-cell-depleted T cells, or T cells provided the cDNA or gDNA that made up the material.

V shed 4 bases and J 4 bases; nucleotides not matched to a gene: 16. This CDR3 spans 17 amino acids. Germline assignment: CDR1 WNHNN and CDR2 SYGVQD (reference sequence). Under the authors' procedure: Reference gene primers were amplified, and this amplification served to estimate nucleated cell counts. The method was immunoSEQ multiplex PCR; TCRdb's version includes in-frame clones alone and lacks a portion of them. D and trimming were read from the DNA, whereas the V and J calls and clone size are those reported in that table. The data show some 170,000 clones, 81% seen once. The material sequenced was peripheral blood. This chain links TRBV10-1 with TRBJ2-7; 7 nucleotides align to TRBD2. The receptor's source is a man in his 60s with active or convalescent COVID-19. The CDR3 sequence: CASSAFRGRLTGYEQYF. CDR3 DNA sequence: TGCGCCAGCAGTGCCTTTCGCGGGAGACTTACCGGATACGAGCAGTACTTC.